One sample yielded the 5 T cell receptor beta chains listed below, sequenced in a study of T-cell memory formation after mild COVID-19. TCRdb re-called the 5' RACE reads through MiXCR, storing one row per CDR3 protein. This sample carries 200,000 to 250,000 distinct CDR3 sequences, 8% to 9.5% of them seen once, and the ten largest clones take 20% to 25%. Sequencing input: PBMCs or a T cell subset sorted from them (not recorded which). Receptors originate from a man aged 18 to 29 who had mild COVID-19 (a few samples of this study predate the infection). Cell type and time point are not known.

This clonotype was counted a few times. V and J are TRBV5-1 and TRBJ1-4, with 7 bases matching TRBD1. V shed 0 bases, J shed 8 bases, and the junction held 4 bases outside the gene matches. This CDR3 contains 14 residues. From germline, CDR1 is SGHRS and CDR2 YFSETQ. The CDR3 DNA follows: TGCGCCAGCAGCTTGGGACAGGGATACGAAAAACTGTTTTTT. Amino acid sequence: CASSLGQGYEKLFF.

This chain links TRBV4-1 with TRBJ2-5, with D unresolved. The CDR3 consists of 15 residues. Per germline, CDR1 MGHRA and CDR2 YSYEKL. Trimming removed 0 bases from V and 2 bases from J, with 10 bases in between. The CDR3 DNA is TGCGCCAGCAGCCAAGATTTTAGTGGACAAGAGACCCAGTACTTC. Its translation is CASSQDFSGQETQYF.

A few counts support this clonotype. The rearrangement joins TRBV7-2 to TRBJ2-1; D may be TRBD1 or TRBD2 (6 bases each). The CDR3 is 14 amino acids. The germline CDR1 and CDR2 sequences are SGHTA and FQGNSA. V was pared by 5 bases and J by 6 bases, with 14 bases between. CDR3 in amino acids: CASSPGGGSNEQFF. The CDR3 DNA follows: TGTGCCAGCAGCCCCGGGGGCGGTTCCAATGAGCAGTTCTTC. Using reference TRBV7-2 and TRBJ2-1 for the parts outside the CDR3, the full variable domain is GAGVSQSPSNKVTEKGKDVELRCDPISGHTALYWYRQSLGQGLEFLIYFQGNSAPDKSGLPSDRFSAERTGGSVSTLTIQRTQQEDSAVYLCASSPGGGSNEQFFGPGTRLTVL.

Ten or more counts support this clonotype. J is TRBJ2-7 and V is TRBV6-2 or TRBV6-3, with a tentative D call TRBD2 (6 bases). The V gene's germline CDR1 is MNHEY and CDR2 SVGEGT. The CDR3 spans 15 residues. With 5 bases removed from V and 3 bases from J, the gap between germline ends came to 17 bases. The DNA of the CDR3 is TGTGCCAGCAGTAACCGGGACCTCGGGGGCTACGAGCAGTACTTC. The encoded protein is CASSNRDLGGYEQYF.

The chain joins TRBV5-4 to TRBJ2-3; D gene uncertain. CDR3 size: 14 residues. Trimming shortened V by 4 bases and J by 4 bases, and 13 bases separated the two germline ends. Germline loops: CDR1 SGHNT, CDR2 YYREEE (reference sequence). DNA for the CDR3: TGTGCCAGCAGCCCTCGTATTAGGTCAGATACGCAGTATTTT. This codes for CASSPRIRSDTQYF.